The entry below gives a single T cell receptor (beta chain) sequence along with its context. These data come from a study of shared clonotypes between healthy human individuals. Several immunoSEQ plates held equal portions of the genomic DNA taken from each subset. Clones were sequenced by immunoSEQ multiplex PCR, and TCRdb holds only the in-frame ones, with some missing. The data show millions of clones, with 85% to 95% seen just once and about 0.39% held by the top ten. There were no recent acute infections or vaccinations among the donors, who were healthy HIV-negative adults. All donors were Caucasian adults living in Nashville, Tennessee. The investigators split CD4+ cells into a CD45RA+ naive subset and a CD45RA-negative memory subset. This CDR3 is built from 15 residues. Germline V gene sequence: CDR1 MGHDK, CDR2 SYGVNS. Unmatched junction bases numbered 9, after V lost 9 bases and J lost 3 bases.

The genes are TRBV25-1 and TRBJ1-3; 9 nucleotides agree with TRBD1. This clonotype was sampled from a man between 18 and 29 years old in good health. Some clones in this sample may be carry-over from other donors' samples. Sequencing used naive CD4+ T cells from PBMCs. The subset here: CD45RA+ positively selected. The CDR3 loop is CASQPRGQGGNTIYF. For the CDR3, the DNA is TGTGCCAGTCAACCCAGGGGACAGGGTGGAAACACCATATATTTT.